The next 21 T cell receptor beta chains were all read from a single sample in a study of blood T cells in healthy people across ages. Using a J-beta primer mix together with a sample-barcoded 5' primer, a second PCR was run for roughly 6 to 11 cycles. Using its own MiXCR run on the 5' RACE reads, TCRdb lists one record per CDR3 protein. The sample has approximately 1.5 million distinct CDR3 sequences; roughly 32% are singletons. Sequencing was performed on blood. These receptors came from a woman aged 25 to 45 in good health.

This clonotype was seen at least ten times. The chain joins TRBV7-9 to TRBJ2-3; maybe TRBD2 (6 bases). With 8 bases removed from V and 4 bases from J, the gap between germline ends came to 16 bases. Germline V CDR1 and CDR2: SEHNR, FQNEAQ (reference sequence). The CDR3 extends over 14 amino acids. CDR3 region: CASLPTRGADTQYF. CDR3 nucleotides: TGTGCCAGCCTTCCTACCCGCGGGGCAGATACGCAGTATTTT.

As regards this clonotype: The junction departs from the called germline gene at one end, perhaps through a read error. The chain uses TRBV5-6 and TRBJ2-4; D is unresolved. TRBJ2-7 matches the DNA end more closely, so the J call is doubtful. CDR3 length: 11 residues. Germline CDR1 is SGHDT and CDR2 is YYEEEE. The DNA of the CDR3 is TGTGCCAACAGCTTGGCGGACGAGCAGTACTTC. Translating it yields CANSLADEQYF.

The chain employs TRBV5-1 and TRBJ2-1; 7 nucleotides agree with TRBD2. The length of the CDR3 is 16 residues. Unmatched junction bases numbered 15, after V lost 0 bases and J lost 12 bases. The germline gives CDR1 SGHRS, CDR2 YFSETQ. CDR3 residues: CASSLDLAGTIDAQFF. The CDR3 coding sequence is TGCGCCAGCAGCTTGGACCTCGCCGGGACTATCGATGCGCAGTTCTTC. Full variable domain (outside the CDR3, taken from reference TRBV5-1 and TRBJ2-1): KAGVTQTPRYLIKTRGQQVTLSCSPISGHRSVSWYQQTPGQGLQFLFEYFSETQRNKGNFPGRFSGRQFSNSRSEMNVSTLELGDSALYLCASSLDLAGTIDAQFFGPGTRLTVL.

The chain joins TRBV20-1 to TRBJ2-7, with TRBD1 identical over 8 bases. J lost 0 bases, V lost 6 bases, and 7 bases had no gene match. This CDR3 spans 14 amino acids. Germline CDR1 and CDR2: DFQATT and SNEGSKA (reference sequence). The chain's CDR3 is CSAPGTGSSYEQYF. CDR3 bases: TGCAGTGCCCCAGGGACAGGAAGCTCCTACGAGCAGTACTTC.

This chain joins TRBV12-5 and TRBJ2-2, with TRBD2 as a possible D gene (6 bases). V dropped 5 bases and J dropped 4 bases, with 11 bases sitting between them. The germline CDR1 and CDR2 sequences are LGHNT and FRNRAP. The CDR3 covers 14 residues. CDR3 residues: CASGQAGGTGELFF. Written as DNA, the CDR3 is TGTGCTAGTGGTCAAGCGGGCGGCACCGGGGAGCTGTTTTTT.

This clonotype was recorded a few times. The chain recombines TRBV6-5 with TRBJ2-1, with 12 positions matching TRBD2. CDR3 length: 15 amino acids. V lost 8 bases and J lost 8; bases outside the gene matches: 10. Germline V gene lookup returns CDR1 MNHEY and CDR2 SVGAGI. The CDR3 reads CASRLTSGSGDEQFF. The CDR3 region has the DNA TGTGCCAGCCGACTGACTAGCGGGAGTGGGGATGAGCAGTTCTTC.

This CDR3 reads CASSFYSGGAGNEQFF. The CDR3 DNA sequence: TGTGCCAGCAGCTTCTATAGCGGGGGGGCCGGCAATGAGCAGTTCTTC. The rearrangement joins TRBV7-9 to TRBJ2-1; 11 positions match TRBD2. CDR1 and CDR2 (germline): SEHNR, FQNEAQ (reference sequence). V shed 3 bases, J shed 6 bases, and the junction held 7 bases outside the gene matches. The CDR3 is 16 residues long.

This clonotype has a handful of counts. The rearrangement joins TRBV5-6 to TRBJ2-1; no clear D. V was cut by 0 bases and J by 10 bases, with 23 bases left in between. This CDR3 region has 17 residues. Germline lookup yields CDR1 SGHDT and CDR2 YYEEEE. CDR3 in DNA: TGTGCCAGCAGCTTGGCGGAAGAGGTCAGAGACGGACCAGAGCAGTTCTTC. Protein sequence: CASSLAEEVRDGPEQFF. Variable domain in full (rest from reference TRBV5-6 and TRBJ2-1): DAGVTQSPTHLIKTRGQQVTLRCSPKSGHDTVSWYQQALGQGPQFIFQYYEEEERQRGNFPDRFSGHQFPNYSSELNVNALLLGDSALYLCASSLAEEVRDGPEQFFGPGTRLTVL.

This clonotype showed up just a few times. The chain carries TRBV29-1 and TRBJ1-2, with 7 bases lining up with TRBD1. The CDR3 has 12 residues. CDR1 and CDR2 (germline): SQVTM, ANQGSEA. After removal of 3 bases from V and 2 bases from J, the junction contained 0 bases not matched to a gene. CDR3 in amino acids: CSVEGQNYGYTF. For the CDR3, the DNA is TGCAGCGTTGAGGGACAGAACTATGGCTACACCTTC.

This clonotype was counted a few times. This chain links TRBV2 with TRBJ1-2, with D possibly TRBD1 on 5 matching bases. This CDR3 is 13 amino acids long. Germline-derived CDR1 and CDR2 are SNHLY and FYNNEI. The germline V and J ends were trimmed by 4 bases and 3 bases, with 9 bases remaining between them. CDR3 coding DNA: TGTGCCAGCAGTGGACAGTCCGACTATGGCTACACCTTC. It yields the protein CASSGQSDYGYTF.

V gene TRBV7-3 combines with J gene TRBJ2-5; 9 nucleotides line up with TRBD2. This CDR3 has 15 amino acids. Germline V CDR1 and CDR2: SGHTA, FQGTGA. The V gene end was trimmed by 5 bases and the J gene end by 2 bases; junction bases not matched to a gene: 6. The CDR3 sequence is CASSATSGSQETQYF. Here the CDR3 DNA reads TGTGCCAGCAGCGCGACTAGCGGCTCACAAGAGACCCAGTACTTC.

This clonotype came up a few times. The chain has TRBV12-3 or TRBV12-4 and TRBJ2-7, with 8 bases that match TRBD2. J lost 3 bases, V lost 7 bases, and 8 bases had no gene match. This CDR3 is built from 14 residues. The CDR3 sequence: CASTFLAGNYEQYF. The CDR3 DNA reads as TGTGCCAGCACCTTCCTAGCGGGTAACTACGAGCAGTACTTC.

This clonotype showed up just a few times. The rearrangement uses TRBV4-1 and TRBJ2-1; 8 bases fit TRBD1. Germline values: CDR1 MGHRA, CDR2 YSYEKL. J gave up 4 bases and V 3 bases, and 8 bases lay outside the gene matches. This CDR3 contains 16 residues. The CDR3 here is CASSHYGQGRYNEQFF. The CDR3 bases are TGCGCCAGCAGCCACTATGGACAGGGACGGTACAATGAGCAGTTCTTC.

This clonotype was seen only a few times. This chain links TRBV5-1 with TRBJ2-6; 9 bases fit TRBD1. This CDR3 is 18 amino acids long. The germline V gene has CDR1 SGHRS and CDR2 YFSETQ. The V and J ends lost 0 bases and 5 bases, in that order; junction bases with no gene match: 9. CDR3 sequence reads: CASSLEGTGLLWANVLTF. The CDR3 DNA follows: TGCGCCAGCAGCTTGGAGGGGACAGGGTTGCTCTGGGCCAACGTCCTGACTTTC.

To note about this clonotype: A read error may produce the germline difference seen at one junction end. This CDR3 reads CRVEAGTDLYGYTF. Here the CDR3 DNA reads TGCAGAGTTGAAGCCGGGACGGATCTCTATGGCTACACCTTC. The rearrangement uses TRBV29-1 and TRBJ1-2, with D possibly matching TRBD1 (5 bases). CDR1 is SQVTM and CDR2 is ANQGSEA in the germline V gene. The CDR3 totals 14 residues.

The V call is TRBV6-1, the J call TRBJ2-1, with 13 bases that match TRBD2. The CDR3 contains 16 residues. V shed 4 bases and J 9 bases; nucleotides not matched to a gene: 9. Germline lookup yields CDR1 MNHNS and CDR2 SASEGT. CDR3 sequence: CASSVPLAGGPGEQFF. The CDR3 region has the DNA TGTGCCAGCAGTGTGCCACTAGCGGGGGGGCCGGGTGAGCAGTTCTTC.

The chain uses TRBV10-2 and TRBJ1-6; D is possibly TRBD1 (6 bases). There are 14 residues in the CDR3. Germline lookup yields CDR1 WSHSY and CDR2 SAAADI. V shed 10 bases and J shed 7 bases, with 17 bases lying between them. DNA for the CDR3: TGCGCCACCCAGCTAGGGGGAAAGAATTCACCCCTCCACTTT. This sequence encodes CATQLGGKNSPLHF.

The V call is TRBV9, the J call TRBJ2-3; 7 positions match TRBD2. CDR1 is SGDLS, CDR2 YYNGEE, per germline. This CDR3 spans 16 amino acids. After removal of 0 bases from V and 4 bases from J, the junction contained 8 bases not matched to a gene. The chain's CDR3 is CASSVVAGDAADTQYF. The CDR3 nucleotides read TGTGCCAGCAGCGTAGTGGCGGGAGATGCCGCAGATACGCAGTATTTT.

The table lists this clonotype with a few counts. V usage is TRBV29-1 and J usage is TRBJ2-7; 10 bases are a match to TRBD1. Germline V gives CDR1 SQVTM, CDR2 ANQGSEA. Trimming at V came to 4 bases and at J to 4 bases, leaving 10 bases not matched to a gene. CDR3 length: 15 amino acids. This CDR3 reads CSVVLRDRGVYEQYF. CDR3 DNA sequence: TGCAGCGTTGTCCTCCGGGACAGGGGTGTTTACGAGCAGTACTTC.

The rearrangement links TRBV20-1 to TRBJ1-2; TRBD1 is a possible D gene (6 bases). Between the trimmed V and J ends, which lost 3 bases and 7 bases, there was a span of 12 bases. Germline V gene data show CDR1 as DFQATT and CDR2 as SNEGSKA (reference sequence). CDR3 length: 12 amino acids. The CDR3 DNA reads TGCAGTGCTAGCGCAGGGGAAGGTGGCTACACCTTC. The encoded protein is CSASAGEGGYTF.

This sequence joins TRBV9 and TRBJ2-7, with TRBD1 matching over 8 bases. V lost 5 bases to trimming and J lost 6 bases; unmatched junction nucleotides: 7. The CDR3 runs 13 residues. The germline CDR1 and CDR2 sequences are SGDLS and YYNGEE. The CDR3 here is CASRTDRGGEQYF. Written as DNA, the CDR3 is TGTGCCAGCAGAACAGACAGGGGAGGCGAGCAGTACTTC.